These T cell receptor beta chains were read from a single sample in a study of cytomegalovirus exposure and HLA in healthy donors. Sequenced by immunoSEQ multiplex PCR; TCRdb stores in-frame clones only, minus some. The repertoire holds over 150,000 clones, with around 80% as singletons. Sequences were obtained from PBMCs. The source is a woman in her 50s in good health and CMV-seropositive. The CDR3 runs from the conserved cysteine through the conserved F or W. Each record gives: V gene, clone size, D gene, J gene, CDR3 protein, CDR3 DNA. A D gene is named only where the DNA matches it firmly. Rows may omit the clone size; those that give it use once, few, many or a size class.

>TRBV19|-|TRBD1|TRBJ1-2
CASSIDKRTGWGYTF
TGTGCCAGTAGTATAGATAAACGGACAGGCTGGGGCTACACCTTC
>TRBV28|-|TRBD2|TRBJ2-1
CASSRTGGASNEQFF
TGTGCCAGCAGTCGGACCGGGGGGGCCAGTAATGAGCAGTTCTTC
>TRBV7-2|-|TRBD1|TRBJ2-7
CASSWDRESSYEQYF
TGTGCCAGCAGCTGGGACAGGGAAAGCTCCTACGAGCAGTACTTC
>TRBV2|-|-|TRBJ2-7
CASSAGYEQYF
TGTGCCAGCAGTGCCGGGTACGAGCAGTACTTC
>TRBV9|-|-|TRBJ2-2
CASSVGQGHTGELFF
TGTGCCAGCAGCGTAGGGCAGGGTCACACCGGGGAGCTGTTTTTT
>TRBV5-4|-|-|TRBJ2-2
CASSLVGGSTGELFF
TGTGCCAGCAGCTTGGTCGGGGGTAGCACCGGGGAGCTGTTTTTT
>TRBV28|-|-|TRBJ2-6
CASSRGSGANVLTF
TGTGCCAGCAGTCGGGGTTCTGGGGCCAACGTCCTGACTTTC
>TRBV5-4|few|-|TRBJ1-2
CASSFTGLYYGYTF
TGTGCCAGCAGCTTTACAGGGCTTTACTATGGCTACACCTTC
>TRBV11-2|-|-|TRBJ1-3
CASSQTGSGNTIYF
TGTGCCAGCAGCCAAACAGGGTCTGGAAACACCATATATTTT
>TRBV5-1|-|TRBD1|TRBJ1-4
CASSEQGASNEKLFF
TGCGCCAGCAGCGAACAGGGGGCCTCTAATGAAAAACTGTTTTTT
>TRBV15|-|-|TRBJ2-3
CATSRGAESTDTQYF
TGTGCCACCAGCAGGGGGGCGGAAAGCACAGATACGCAGTATTTT
>TRBV7-3|-|-|TRBJ1-5
CASSLNPGQPQHF
TGTGCCAGCAGCTTAAATCCGGGGCAGCCCCAGCATTTT
>TRBV15|once|-|TRBJ2-1
CATSRGRQTSYNEQFF
TGTGCCACCAGCAGAGGGCGACAGACCTCCTACAATGAGCAGTTCTTC
>TRBV5-1|-|TRBD1|TRBJ1-4
CASSKGQNYLNEKLFF
TGCGCCAGCAGCAAGGGACAGAACTATCTAAATGAAAAACTGTTTTTT
>TRBV4-1|-|-|TRBJ1-4
CASSQVQSRELFF
TGCGCCAGCAGCCAAGTACAAAGTCGGGAACTGTTTTTT
>TRBV7-2|few|TRBD2|TRBJ2-7
CASRFLAGGTYEQYF
TGTGCCAGCAGATTTCTAGCGGGGGGGACCTACGAGCAGTACTTC
>TRBV19|-|TRBD1|TRBJ2-7
CASRADRVSYEQYF
TGTGCCAGTAGGGCTGACAGGGTGTCCTACGAGCAGTACTTC
>TRBV5-5|-|-|TRBJ1-3
CASSLLVIDSGNTIYF
TGTGCCAGCAGCCTACTCGTGATCGACTCTGGAAACACCATATATTTT
>TRBV5-4|-|-|TRBJ2-7
CASSSTPGLRVRSYEQYF
TGTGCCAGCAGTTCTACCCCCGGCCTGCGGGTGCGCTCGTACGAGCAGTACTTC
>TRBV7-2|-|-|TRBJ1-2
CASSLGTGPYGYTF
TGTGCCAGCAGCTTAGGAACAGGCCCCTATGGCTACACCTTC
>TRBV29-1|-|-|TRBJ2-7
CSVVTTGSSYEQYF
TGCAGCGTTGTGACCACTGGGAGCTCCTACGAGCAGTACTTC
>TRBV18|-|TRBD1|TRBJ2-7
CASSSPTGAYEQYF
TGTGCCAGCTCATCCCCGACAGGGGCCTACGAGCAGTACTTC
>TRBV5-1|once|-|TRBJ2-4
CASSRTRLGQAKNIQYF
TGCGCCAGCAGCCGGACACGCCTAGGCCAAGCCAAAAACATTCAGTACTTC
>TRBV7-2|-|-|TRBJ2-7
CASSLFIGEVGEQYF
TGTGCCAGCAGCTTATTTATAGGGGAGGTTGGCGAGCAGTACTTC
>TRBV19|once|-|TRBJ2-7
CASSIRVVSSYEQYF
TGTGCCAGTAGTATCAGGGTGGTAAGCTCCTACGAGCAGTACTTC
>TRBV5-8|-|-|TRBJ2-3
CASSYTQTGTDTQYF
TGTGCCAGCAGCTATACCCAGACAGGCACAGATACGCAGTATTTT
>TRBV30|-|TRBD1|TRBJ1-1
CAWNTLAQGDRARGDTEAFF
TGTGCCTGGAACACCCTCGCCCAGGGGGACAGGGCGAGGGGTGACACTGAAGCTTTCTTT
>TRBV7-9|once|TRBD1|TRBJ1-2
CASSSRTGKEGYTF
TGTGCCAGCAGCTCCCGGACAGGGAAGGAAGGCTACACCTTC
>TRBV10-3|-|TRBD1|TRBJ1-5
CAISWGGQGNQPQHF
TGTGCCATCAGCTGGGGAGGACAGGGCAATCAGCCCCAGCATTTT
>TRBV5-1|-|TRBD2|TRBJ2-2
CASSLSGANTGELFF
TGCGCCAGCAGCTTGAGCGGGGCCAACACCGGGGAGCTGTTTTTT
>TRBV29-1|-|-|TRBJ1-1
CSVEAALGTEAFF
TGCAGCGTTGAGGCGGCCCTGGGCACTGAAGCTTTCTTT
>TRBV30|-|TRBD2|TRBJ2-1
CAWSLQLAGGHNEQFF
TGTGCCTGGAGTCTCCAACTAGCGGGAGGGCACAATGAGCAGTTCTTC
>TRBV2|-|TRBD1|TRBJ1-5
CASTDRWNQPQHF
TGTGCCAGCACGGACAGGTGGAATCAGCCCCAGCATTTT
>TRBV4-2|-|TRBD1|TRBJ1-1
CASSQGDSLDQEAFF
TGTGCCAGCAGCCAAGGGGACAGCCTAGACCAAGAAGCTTTCTTT
>TRBV7-3|-|-|TRBJ1-6
CASRGGRDNSPLHF
TGTGCCAGCCGAGGGGGACGGGATAATTCACCCCTCCACTTT
>TRBV28|-|-|TRBJ2-7
CASRTPGRAAGSYEQYF
TGTGCCAGCAGGACCCCCGGACGGGCGGCGGGCTCCTACGAGCAGTACTTC
>TRBV5-1|-|-|TRBJ1-1
CASSPLRGTEAFF
TGCGCCAGCAGCCCCTTACGGGGTACTGAAGCTTTCTTT
>TRBV25-1|-|-|TRBJ1-1
CATRGNTEAFF
TGTGCGACCAGGGGGAACACTGAAGCTTTCTTT
>TRBV5-1|-|-|TRBJ2-5
CASNNPQGGLASQYF
TGCGCCAGCAATAACCCACAGGGGGGGTTGGCGTCCCAGTACTTC
>TRBV6-5|-|TRBD1|TRBJ2-7
CASSHSGTALEQYF
TGTGCCAGCAGTCACTCGGGGACAGCCTTGGAGCAGTACTTC
>TRBV27|once|TRBD1|TRBJ1-2
CASSGVGGSLFGYTF
TGTGCCAGCTCCGGGGTAGGGGGCTCACTTTTTGGCTACACCTTC
>TRBV7-2|-|-|TRBJ1-2
CASNPGGYGYTF
TGTGCCAGCAATCCCGGAGGATATGGCTACACCTTC
>TRBV7-9|-|TRBD1|TRBJ2-1
CASSYRAGGNEQFF
TGTGCCAGCAGCTATAGGGCAGGGGGCAATGAGCAGTTCTTC
>TRBV9|-|TRBD2|TRBJ2-1
CASSVDPTSGRANEQFF
TGTGCCAGCAGCGTAGACCCTACTAGCGGGAGGGCCAATGAGCAGTTCTTC
>TRBV7-9|few|TRBD1|TRBJ2-7
CASSTSRGMSYEQYF
TGTGCCAGCAGCACATCCAGGGGGATGTCCTACGAGCAGTACTTC
>TRBV6-5|-|TRBD1|TRBJ2-1
CASSWDREYNEQFF
TGTGCCAGCAGTTGGGACAGGGAGTACAATGAGCAGTTCTTC
>TRBV7-2|-|TRBD1|TRBJ1-5
CASSLGGRQGWQPQHF
TGTGCCAGCAGCTTAGGGGGCAGACAGGGGTGGCAGCCCCAGCATTTT
>TRBV5-6|-|-|TRBJ2-1
CASSKPTYNEQFF
TGTGCCAGCAGCAAACCTACTTACAATGAGCAGTTCTTC
>TRBV5-1|-|TRBD1|TRBJ1-1
CASSLGQGAITEAFF
TGCGCCAGCAGCTTGGGACAGGGGGCGATTACTGAAGCTTTCTTT
>TRBV11-1|-|TRBD2|TRBJ2-1
CASSTGLAGNKFF
TGTGCCAGCAGCACGGGACTAGCGGGAAATAAGTTCTTC
>TRBV28|-|-|TRBJ1-6
CASSLRGNSPLHF
TGTGCCAGCAGTTTAAGGGGGAATTCACCCCTCCACTTT
>TRBV11-2|-|TRBD1|TRBJ1-2
CASSLDRVYGYTF
TGTGCCAGCAGCCTCGACAGGGTCTATGGCTACACCTTC
>TRBV11-3|-|TRBD1|TRBJ1-6
CASSSIQTRAGGSYNSPLHF
TGTGCCAGCAGCTCTATCCAAACGAGGGCAGGGGGCTCCTATAATTCACCCCTCCACTTT
>TRBV7-9|-|-|TRBJ2-2
CSSKNGRRGTNTGELFF
TGTTCCAGCAAGAACGGGAGGAGGGGGACGAACACCGGGGAGCTGTTTTTT
>TRBV7-9|once|TRBD1|TRBJ2-7
CASRDRNSYEQYF
TGTGCCAGCAGGGACAGGAATTCCTACGAGCAGTACTTC